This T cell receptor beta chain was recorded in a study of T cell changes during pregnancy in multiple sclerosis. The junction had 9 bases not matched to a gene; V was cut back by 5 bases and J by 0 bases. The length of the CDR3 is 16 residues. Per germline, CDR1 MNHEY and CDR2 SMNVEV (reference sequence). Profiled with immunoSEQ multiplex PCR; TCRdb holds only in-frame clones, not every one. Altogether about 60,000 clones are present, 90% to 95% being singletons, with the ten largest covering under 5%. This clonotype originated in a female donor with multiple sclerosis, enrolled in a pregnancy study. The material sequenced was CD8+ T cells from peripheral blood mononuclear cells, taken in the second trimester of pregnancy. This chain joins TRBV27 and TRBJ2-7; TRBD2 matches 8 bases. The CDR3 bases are TGTGCCAGCAGTACCATCAGCGGGAGCCGCTCCTACGAGCAGTACTTC. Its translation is CASSTISGSRSYEQYF.